The 32 T cell receptor beta chains below were found in one sample sequenced in a study of spatial heterogeneity in lung cancer. Time point indicated: sample taken at primary tumor resection. Unsorted tumor, nontumor lung tissue or cryopreserved PBMC supplied the whole RNA. TCRdb reprocessed the 5' RACE reads via MiXCR and lists one record per CDR3 protein. The sample contains 50,000 to 55,000 distinct CDR3 sequences, roughly 7% of which appear only once. The sequencing used PBMCs, collected at surgery. The receptors here all came from a female donor with early-stage non-small cell lung cancer.

This clonotype was observed at least ten times. This rearrangement joins TRBV20-1 to TRBJ2-7, with D possibly called TRBD1 or TRBD2 (6 bases each). V shed 3 bases and J shed 3 bases, with 18 bases lying between them. From germline, CDR1 is DFQATT and CDR2 SNEGSKA (reference sequence). This CDR3 comprises 15 residues. The CDR3 DNA is TGCAGTGCTAGGGGGGGCTGGGGAGGAGGCTACGAGCAGTACTTC. Amino acid sequence: CSARGGWGGGYEQYF.

This clonotype was seen repeatedly, ten times or more. This rearrangement joins TRBV9 to TRBJ2-1; D gene ambiguous. The CDR3 totals 14 residues. V was pared by 0 bases and J by 5 bases, with 9 bases between. From germline, CDR1 is SGDLS and CDR2 YYNGEE. CDR3: CASSVVDGNNEQFF. The DNA of the CDR3 is TGTGCCAGCAGCGTAGTGGACGGTAACAATGAGCAGTTCTTC.

A remark on this clonotype: Given a much more abundant clone one base away, this may be a read error. V gene TRBV6-5 combines with J gene TRBJ2-7, with D uncertain. Per the germline V gene, CDR1 is MNHEY and CDR2 is SVGAGI. This CDR3 contains 12 residues. Trimming stripped 8 bases from V and 6 bases from J, with 14 bases between. Here the CDR3 reads CASRRMAGEQYF. The CDR3 region has the DNA TGTGCCAGCCGCCGGATGGCTGGCGAGCAGTACTTC.

This clonotype was seen at least ten times. The rearrangement joins TRBV7-3 to TRBJ2-2; TRBD2 might be the D (6 bases). Germline V gene sequence: CDR1 SGHTA, CDR2 FQGTGA. The CDR3 runs 13 residues. The V end lost 4 bases, the J end lost 6 bases, and 9 bases lay between the germline ends. The CDR3 DNA sequence: TGTGCCAGCAGCTCAACGGGGGCCGGGGAGCTGTTTTTT. Its translation is CASSSTGAGELFF. Full variable domain (missing parts from reference TRBV7-3 and TRBJ2-2): GAGVSQTPSNKVTEKGKYVELRCDPISGHTALYWYRQSLGQGPEFLIYFQGTGAADDSGLPNDRFFAVRPEGSVSTLKIQRTERGDSAVYLCASSSTGAGELFFGEGSRLTVL.

The chain couples TRBV7-9 to TRBJ1-1; D is uncertain. The CDR3 has 15 amino acids. Germline V lookup: CDR1 SEHNR, CDR2 FQNEAQ (reference sequence). Between the trimmed V and J ends, which lost 8 bases and 0 bases, there was a span of 16 bases. The CDR3: CASRPGLAMNTEAFF. The CDR3 DNA sequence: TGTGCCAGCCGCCCGGGGTTGGCAATGAACACTGAAGCTTTCTTT.

As to this clonotype: A read error may produce the germline difference seen at one junction end. The J gene is TRBJ1-2, the V gene TRBV11-2, with D unresolved. The V gene's germline CDR1 is SGHAT and CDR2 FQNNGV. The CDR3 is made up of 12 amino acids. The CDR3 spells CASSLEAGGYTF. DNA for the CDR3: TGTGCCAGCAGCCTAGAGGCGGGCGGCTACACCTTC. The full variable domain, with the rest looked up from reference TRBV11-2 and TRBJ1-2, is EAGVAQSPRYKIIEKRQSVAFWCNPISGHATLYWYQQILGQGPKLLIQFQNNGVVDDSQLPKDRFSAERLKGVDSTLKIQPAKLEDSAVYLCASSLEAGGYTFGSGTRLTVV.

This clonotype was counted a few times. The genes are TRBV7-8 and TRBJ2-2; weak D call: TRBD1 (5 bases). CDR1 is SGHVS, CDR2 FQNEAQ, per germline. Trimming stripped 3 bases from V and 6 bases from J, with 11 bases between. CDR3 length: 14 amino acids. The CDR3 spells CASSFFRGSGELFF. The CDR3 nucleotides are TGTGCCAGCAGCTTTTTTAGGGGCTCCGGGGAGCTGTTTTTT. Supplemented by reference TRBV7-8 and TRBJ2-2, the full variable domain reads GAGVSQSPRYKVAKRGQDVALRCDPISGHVSLFWYQQALGQGPEFLTYFQNEAQLDKSGLPSDRFFAERPEGSVSTLKIQRTQQEDSAVYLCASSFFRGSGELFFGEGSRLTVL.

This clonotype was counted at least ten times. The chain is built from TRBV9 and TRBJ2-2; D is unclear. Germline CDR1 is SGDLS and CDR2 is YYNGEE. CDR3 size: 14 residues. The V gene lost 5 bases and the J gene lost 4 bases, with 12 bases spanning the gap. CDR3 nucleotides: TGTGCCAGCAGTCGTGATGACCTCACCGGGGAGCTGTTTTTT. Protein product: CASSRDDLTGELFF. The full variable domain, rest sourced from reference TRBV9 and TRBJ2-2, is DSGVTQTPKHLITATGQRVTLRCSPRSGDLSVYWYQQSLDQGLQFLIQYYNGEERAKGNILERFSAQQFPDLHSELNLSSLELGDSALYFCASSRDDLTGELFFGEGSRLTVL.

This clonotype was counted between two and nine times. This chain links TRBV20-1 with TRBJ2-3, with 8 nucleotides matching TRBD2. The germline CDR1 and CDR2 sequences are DFQATT and SNEGSKA (reference sequence). This CDR3 region has 14 residues. Trimming cost V 5 bases and J 2 bases; bases outside gene matches: 6. CDR3 loop: CSALSGGFTDTQYF. The CDR3 bases are TGCAGTGCTTTGAGCGGGGGCTTCACAGATACGCAGTATTTT.

For this clonotype: This may come from a read error, since a much larger clone is one base off. V usage is TRBV28 and J usage is TRBJ1-2; D call uncertain. Deletions cut 1 base from V and 4 bases from J, with 7 bases between. Germline-derived CDR1 and CDR2 are MDHEN and SYDVKM. The CDR3 runs 13 residues. CDR3: CASSLYGFYGYTF. In DNA, the CDR3 is TGTGCCAGCAGTTTATACGGATTCTATGGCTACACCTTC.

The table lists this clonotype with many counts. The chain is built from TRBV29-1 and TRBJ2-3; D not certain. The CDR3 loop spans 16 amino acids. Trimming took off 6 bases at V and 2 bases at J, with 21 bases between the two ends. Germline V gene sequence: CDR1 SQVTM, CDR2 ANQGSEA. The CDR3 DNA follows: TGCAGCGTCACCCTCCGGTTTCCCCGTACCACAGATACGCAGTATTTT. Translation: CSVTLRFPRTTDTQYF.

Points on this clonotype: Since a much larger clone is just one base distant, this may be a read error. This sequence joins TRBV4-3 and TRBJ2-7, with D perhaps given as TRBD1 or TRBD2 (6 bases each). The CDR3 consists of 16 residues. From germline, CDR1 is LGHNA and CDR2 YSLEER. The V end lost 0 bases, the J end lost 5 bases, and 17 bases lay between the germline ends. This CDR3 is CASSQEDGGGIDEQYF. DNA of the CDR3: TGCGCCAGCAGCCAAGAAGACGGGGGCGGTATCGACGAGCAGTACTTC.

Only a few counts were recorded for this clonotype. The chain couples TRBV29-1 to TRBJ1-1, with TRBD1 identical over 9 bases. The CDR3 consists of 13 residues. With 6 bases clipped from V and 1 base from J, the junction kept 3 bases outside the gene matches. From germline, CDR1 is SQVTM and CDR2 ANQGSEA. Here the CDR3 DNA reads TGCAGCGTGACGACAGGGGGGAACACTGAAGCTTTCTTT. It yields the protein CSVTTGGNTEAFF. Using reference TRBV29-1 and TRBJ1-1 for the parts outside the CDR3, the full variable domain is SAVISQKPSRDICQRGTSLTIQCQVDSQVTMMFWYRQQPGQSLTLIATANQGSEATYESGFVIDKFPISRPNLTFSTLTVSNMSPEDSSIYLCSVTTGGNTEAFFGQGTRLTVV.

This clonotype was detected only a few times. The gene calls are TRBV7-2 and TRBJ2-1; D is unclear. The V gene lost 1 base and the J gene lost 6 bases, with 7 bases spanning the gap. Germline assignment: CDR1 SGHTA and CDR2 FQGNSA. CDR3 size: 13 residues. The DNA of the CDR3 is TGTGCCAGCAGCTTAGAAAGTGCCAATGAGCAGTTCTTC. Encoded protein: CASSLESANEQFF.

There are many counts of this clonotype. The chain joins TRBV6-4 to TRBJ2-2, with 7 bases identical to TRBD2. Germline values: CDR1 MRHNA, CDR2 SNTAGT. Unmatched junction bases numbered 3, after V lost 6 bases and J lost 5 bases. The CDR3 is 13 amino acids. The CDR3, as DNA: TGTGCCAGCAGACGGGGGGATACCGGGGAGCTGTTTTTT. Protein sequence: CASRRGDTGELFF.

This clonotype came up many times. The rearrangement links TRBV28 to TRBJ2-3; D may be TRBD1 or TRBD2 (5 bases each). The germline CDR1 and CDR2 sequences are MDHEN and SYDVKM. V was cut by 6 bases and J by 3 bases, with 13 bases left in between. The CDR3 is 14 residues long. CDR3 loop: CASRSPGPTDTQYF. CDR3 nucleotides: TGTGCCAGCAGGTCCCCGGGACCTACAGATACGCAGTATTTT.

The chain uses TRBV20-1 and TRBJ1-2, with 8 bases aligning to TRBD1. This CDR3 is 15 amino acids long. The junction had 10 bases not matched to a gene; V was cut back by 1 base and J by 6 bases. Germline V gene lookup returns CDR1 DFQATT and CDR2 SNEGSKA (reference sequence). The CDR3 nucleotides read TGCAGTGCTAGAGGGACAGGGACTAATCGGGATGGCTACACCTTC. This translates into CSARGTGTNRDGYTF.

This clonotype was observed a few times. The chain recombines TRBV7-2 with TRBJ2-3, with 9 bases that match TRBD2. J lost 4 bases, V lost 7 bases, and 12 bases had no gene match. There are 16 residues in the CDR3. The V gene's germline CDR1 is SGHTA and CDR2 FQGNSA. The DNA for the CDR3 is TGTGCCAGCACCCTAGCGGGGCGAATAGCGGCAGATACGCAGTATTTT. Its translation: CASTLAGRIAADTQYF.

There are a few counts of this clonotype. The chain is built from TRBV27 and TRBJ2-2; possible D gene TRBD1, 8 bases. The V end lost 2 bases, the J end lost 5 bases, and 18 bases lay between the germline ends. The CDR3 contains 17 residues. The germline V gene has CDR1 MNHEY and CDR2 SMNVEV (reference sequence). The CDR3 protein is CASSLQSGTGSTGELFF. Here the CDR3 DNA reads TGTGCCAGCAGTTTACAGAGCGGGACAGGTTCGACCGGGGAGCTGTTTTTT.

This clonotype was seen many times. The chain uses TRBV28 and TRBJ2-7; D gene ambiguous. The CDR3 length is 15 residues. V was trimmed by 4 bases and J by 4 bases, leaving 17 bases between them. Germline-derived CDR1 and CDR2 are MDHEN and SYDVKM. CDR3 in amino acids: CASSSVGSETYEQYF. CDR3 bases: TGTGCCAGCAGTTCCGTAGGGTCCGAAACATACGAGCAGTACTTC.

This clonotype has at least ten counts. The gene calls are TRBV28 and TRBJ2-5; 7 bases line up with TRBD2. The CDR3 totals 13 residues. Germline CDR1 is MDHEN and CDR2 is SYDVKM. V shed 8 bases and J 3 bases; nucleotides not matched to a gene: 6. CDR3 region: CASCEGREETQYF. The CDR3 nucleotides are TGTGCCAGCTGCGAGGGGAGGGAAGAGACCCAGTACTTC.

This clonotype showed up many times. The chain joins TRBV7-2 to TRBJ2-5, with a possible D match to TRBD1 (6 bases). The V and J ends lost 3 bases and 1 base respectively, with 15 bases between them. The germline CDR1 and CDR2 sequences are SGHTA and FQGNSA. CDR3 length equals 16 residues. This CDR3 reads CASSFMRTAAQETQYF. The CDR3 DNA reads as TGTGCCAGCAGCTTTATGCGGACAGCAGCCCAAGAGACCCAGTACTTC.

In its sample, this clonotype was seen many times. The chain is built from TRBV18 and TRBJ2-1; D not resolved. The CDR3 runs to 16 residues. CDR1 is KGHSH, CDR2 LQKENI, per germline. The V and J ends lost 2 bases and 5 bases respectively, with 16 bases between them. Written as DNA, the CDR3 is TGTGCCAGCTCACCAAAGGTGGTGATCCCGAACAATGAGCAGTTCTTC. Amino acid sequence: CASSPKVVIPNNEQFF.

This clonotype was observed at least ten times. The chain links TRBV28 to TRBJ2-2; D might be TRBD1 (6 bases). The V gene lost 7 bases and the J gene lost 3 bases, with 12 bases spanning the gap. Germline CDR1 is MDHEN and CDR2 is SYDVKM. The CDR3 consists of 14 residues. The CDR3 region is CASNAGTYTGELFF. DNA for the CDR3: TGTGCCAGCAATGCCGGGACATACACCGGGGAGCTGTTTTTT.

This clonotype was counted ten times or more. The chain is built from TRBV4-1 and TRBJ1-5; D possibly corresponds to TRBD1 (6 bases). The CDR3 totals 19 residues. Germline CDR1 reads MGHRA; CDR2 reads YSYEKL. Trimming cost V 1 base and J 0 bases, with 19 bases left between them. CDR3 protein: CASSQGPAWGAYSNQPQHF. CDR3 coding DNA: TGCGCCAGCAGCCAAGGGCCGGCGTGGGGGGCATATAGCAATCAGCCCCAGCATTTT.

This clonotype has just a few counts. This may be a read error: a much more frequent sequence differs by one nucleotide. CDR3 sequence (DNA): TGCGCCAGCAGCCCCAACCCCAGCACAGATACGCAGTATTTT. Translation gives CASSPNPSTDTQYF. The gene calls are TRBV5-1 and TRBJ2-3; unclear D gene. Trimming pared 4 bases from V and 0 bases from J, leaving 9 bases between. CDR3 size: 14 residues. Germline V gene sequence: CDR1 SGHRS, CDR2 YFSETQ.

The V and J genes are TRBV5-5 and TRBJ2-1, with D perhaps TRBD2 (6 bases). The CDR3 totals 18 residues. Between the trimmed V and J ends, which lost 2 bases and 3 bases, there was a span of 21 bases. Germline CDR1 SGHKS, CDR2 YYEKEE (reference sequence). The CDR3 reads CASSFQTSSLRFYNEQFF. In DNA form, the CDR3 reads TGTGCCAGCAGCTTTCAAACTAGCTCCCTACGCTTCTACAATGAGCAGTTCTTC.

This clonotype was found many times. The gene calls are TRBV4-3 and TRBJ2-5; 7 bases map to TRBD2. With V trimmed by 0 bases and J by 4 bases, 8 bases remained unmatched. The CDR3 extends over 16 amino acids. CDR1 and CDR2 from the germline V gene are LGHNA and YSLEER. CDR3 DNA sequence: TGCGCCAGCAGCCAAGAAATGGGAGCGGGGTCAGAGACCCAGTACTTC. Its translation is CASSQEMGAGSETQYF.

This clonotype was counted at least ten times. The CDR3 sequence: CASSSEETQYF. CDR3 sequence (DNA): TGTGCCAGCTCCTCCGAAGAGACCCAGTACTTC. This chain joins TRBV18 and TRBJ2-5; D is ambiguous. V was trimmed by 6 bases and J by 3 bases, leaving 5 bases between them. The germline V gene encodes CDR1 KGHSH and CDR2 LQKENI. The CDR3 totals 11 residues.

This clonotype occurred a few times. The rearrangement uses TRBV4-2 and TRBJ2-3; D gene ambiguous. Per germline, CDR1 LGHNA and CDR2 YNFKEQ. This CDR3 spans 14 amino acids. V was clipped by 4 bases and J by 0 bases, with 8 bases between them. CDR3 DNA: TGTGCCAGCAGCCCGGACGGGAGCACAGATACGCAGTATTTT. Residues: CASSPDGSTDTQYF.

This clonotype has ten or more counts. DNA of the CDR3: TGCGCCAGCAATGAACAGAGTGCGAACACCGGGGAGCTGTTTTTT. Protein product: CASNEQSANTGELFF. V usage is TRBV5-1 and J usage is TRBJ2-2; D gene uncertain. This CDR3 contains 15 residues. From germline, CDR1 is SGHRS and CDR2 YFSETQ. V dropped 6 bases and J dropped 0 bases, with 12 bases sitting between them.

This clonotype occurred many times. V and J are TRBV11-2 and TRBJ2-7; 8 bases are a match to TRBD1. CDR1 and CDR2 (germline): SGHAT, FQNNGV. The V and J ends lost 3 bases and 0 bases, in that order; junction bases with no gene match: 4. The CDR3 has 15 amino acids. CDR3 sequence (DNA): TGTGCCAGCAGCTTGGGGGACAGGAGCTCCTACGAGCAGTACTTC. The encoded protein is CASSLGDRSSYEQYF.